This T cell receptor (beta chain) was documented in a study of read filtering for tumor transcriptome and immune sequencing (dated by TCRdb to 2018 to 2021). Study-wide context: The cohort was composed of 17 male and some 15 female patients, with a mean age of 65.9 years and an age range of about 47 to 80. By revised international staging, roughly 8 patients were R-ISS I, roughly 17 were R-ISS II and 6 or 7 were R-ISS III. Whole-transcriptome libraries were prepared with the TruSeq RNA Access Library Prep Kit after DNase treatment. TCR-region mapped reads per sample ranged from about 3.5 to 11 million with IR-seq versus only roughly 80 to 1273 with RNA-seq. The study compared TCR repertoires from targeted immune repertoire sequencing and bulk whole-transcriptome sequencing run on the same bone marrow samples. One main goal was a read-filtering strategy for immune repertoire data, in particular deciding whether clonotypes backed by only one read should be removed. The full study reports these points: Rather than purified T cells, the sorted CD138-negative fraction was a mixed bone marrow immune population. When single-read clonotypes were removed, the proportions of shared clonotypes in IR-seq and RNA-seq correlated more strongly. Single-read clonotypes made up about 80% of clonotypes but only roughly 3.5% of total reads in IR-seq, compared with approximately 70% of clonotypes and around 45% of reads in RNA-seq. IR-seq captured clonotypes at much higher depth and more reliably than RNA-seq, and smaller IR-seq throughput sufficed to identify most shared clonotypes.

Every patient had bone marrow sampled at the time of active disease. Isolation of bone marrow mononuclear cells was performed by Ficoll-Hypaque density gradient centrifugation. CD138-negative cells were obtained by negative selection after labeling with CD138 magnetic microbeads on a MACS separator, removing myeloma plasma cells. Flow cytometry on an Attune NxT with CD138 antibodies was used to check the purity of the isolated cells. TRIzol reagent was used to extract total RNA, which was then quantified with a NanoDrop spectrophotometer. For each patient, paired RNA-seq and IR-seq were run on the CD138-negative bone marrow sample from that patient. The Immunoverse kit was used to build TCR libraries from roughly 440 ng RNA, with molecular barcoded adaptors covering alpha/delta and beta/gamma chains. The same RNA used for transcriptome sequencing was used for TCR library preparation. TCR libraries were sequenced on an Illumina HiSeq 4000 with 2 x 150 cycles. The study's own analysis went as follows. MiXCR aligned TCR reads to human V, D, J and C references and assembled the aligned reads into CDR3 clonotypes, with quality filtering and error correction included. The tcR package in R was used for analysis of clonotype counts and gene usage diversity. For inspection of raw mapping reads, RNA-seq reads were mapped by STAR aligner version 2.5.3a onto GRCh37 of the human genome. To test how sequencing depth affects detected clonotypes, IR-seq fastq files were randomly downsampled with Seqtk 1.3. Starting from the raw public reads, TCRdb applied fastp trimming at Q25, assembled clones with MiXCR and retained in-frame beta chains. A single entry per CDR3 protein holds the most common genes and DNA from its merged rows. The V and J calls shown here were made by TCRdb, not taken from the authors' results. Within this sample are around 14,000 distinct CDR3 sequences, with around 21% of them counted one time only. Clones ranked in the top ten supply 70% to 90% of the sample.

The trim is 5 bases for V and 2 bases for J, with a gap of 9 bases between the germline ends. The CDR3, cysteine through phenylalanine, is 13 amino acids long. Just the 39-base CDR3 DNA is kept, in frame starting at base 1. This clonotype was seen a handful of times. Its antigen is not yet known. Within one base of it there is no much larger clone, and no base qualities were kept. This receptor chain uses TRBV12-3 or TRBV12-4 and TRBJ2-5; perhaps TRBD2 is the D gene, with 5 bases matching. Sequencing was done on a sample of a population of CD138-negative cells sorted from bone marrow. The sample's cell subset or site label is to be understood as: bone marrow mononuclear cells depleted of CD138+ plasma/myeloma cells by negative magnetic selection. The clonotype originates from a donor at least 40 years old with multiple myeloma. The CDR3 protein is CASSRSGQETQYF. The DNA sequence follows: TGTGCCAGCAGTAGAAGCGGTCAAGAGACCCAGTACTTC.